The sequence of this TCR beta chain was determined in a study of cytomegalovirus exposure and HLA in healthy donors. Primers: 60 Vbeta forward and 13 Jbeta reverse. The repertoire was sequenced with immunoSEQ multiplex PCR; TCRdb's copy has only in-frame clones and lacks some. The repertoire holds around 130,000 clones, 81% seen once, with 2.2% in the top ten. This clone was seen a single time. Trimming removed 3 bases at V and 4 bases at J, with 12 bases between. Looked up from germline, CDR1 is MNHNS and CDR2 is SASEGT. The CDR3 sequence is 15 residues long. The sequence derives from a woman in her 40s in good health and CMV-seronegative. The sample was PBMCs. This rearrangement joins TRBV6-1 to TRBJ2-2; TRBD1 is a possible D gene (5 bases). CDR3: CASSEARASTGELFF. The DNA for the CDR3 is TGTGCCAGCAGTGAGGCCAGGGCCAGCACCGGGGAGCTGTTTTTT.